This T cell receptor (beta chain) was sequenced for a study of blood T cell repertoires in COVID-19 (dated by TCRdb to 2019 to 2021). Concerning the study at large: Collaborator samples came from the United States, Italy and Spain and covered acute and convalescent phases of COVID-19. The material from the prospective study consisted of cDNA or gDNA derived from T cells, B-cell-depleted T cells, or PBMCs. Subjects who had been exposed to COVID-19, were actively infected with it, or had recovered from it provided the deeply sampled blood TCRbeta repertoires that made up the dataset. The repertoires were released in a freely available public database meant as a resource for research on the immune response to SARS-CoV-2. Samples were obtained from the ongoing ImmuneRACE study (first 160 participants) and from 1,254 subjects provided by 6 global collaborators. The sample metadata nearly always contained a de-identified subject ID, COVID-19 status, age in years and sex. HLA class I and class II types, where available, came from metadata supplied by the sample provider rather than from assay-based typing.

Here is what the overall study found, with its caveats: How much clinical and demographic metadata was included differed by source and by participant, and the metadata was provided uncurated.

V trim: 6 bases; J trim: 5 bases; unmatched bases: 10. Per the germline V gene, SNHLY is the CDR1 and FYNNEI is the CDR2. CDR3 length: 15 amino acids, cysteine to phenylalanine. Here the CDR3 DNA is all that survives: 45 bases in frame from base 1. The immunoSEQ Assay, a bias-controlled multiplex PCR, was used to amplify TCRbeta CDR3 regions from genomic DNA. The authors processed their data as follows. Nucleated cell counts per sample were estimated from amplification of reference gene primers within the assay. Sequence reads were collapsed and filtered to measure the absolute abundance of every unique TCRbeta CDR3 rearrangement. For each sample, productive Simpson clonality was calculated as the square root of Simpson's diversity index over productive rearrangements. In TCRdb, the immuneACCESS table is reduced to in-frame sequences with V and J assigned. These tables do not hold every clone; where another copy was compared, an unresolved V gene accounts for under half, and the others remain unexplained. That table supplies the V and J calls and clone size; D and trimming were determined from the DNA. Present in this sample are hundreds of thousands of clones, 80% to 90% of which were seen just once. The top ten clones comprise 3.8% of the sample.

Enrolling through a virtual design, the prospective study's participants ranged in age from roughly 18 to 95 years and lived across 20 to 25 United States geographic areas. In the prospective study, cohorts were assigned on the basis of participant-reported clinical history obtained from a screening survey and a study questionnaire. Mobile phlebotomists in the prospective study collected whole blood, serum and a nasopharyngeal or oropharyngeal swab from every participant. Over a roughly 2-month period, participants in the prospective study had the option of providing additional blood draws and questionnaires. Before DNA extraction, prospective study blood samples were shipped either frozen or at room temperature. As regards this clone: Its antigen target is currently unknown. Per-base quality was not reported, and no clone a single base away is much larger than it.

Material for sequencing was PBMCs or T cells enriched from blood (not recorded which). The chain employs TRBV2 and TRBJ1-5, with 7 bases matching TRBD1. The TCR was taken from a woman aged 40 to 50 with acute COVID-19. For the CDR3, the sequence is CASSAETGLDQPQHF. DNA sequence: TGTGCCAGCAGCGCCGAGACAGGGTTGGATCAGCCCCAGCATTTT.